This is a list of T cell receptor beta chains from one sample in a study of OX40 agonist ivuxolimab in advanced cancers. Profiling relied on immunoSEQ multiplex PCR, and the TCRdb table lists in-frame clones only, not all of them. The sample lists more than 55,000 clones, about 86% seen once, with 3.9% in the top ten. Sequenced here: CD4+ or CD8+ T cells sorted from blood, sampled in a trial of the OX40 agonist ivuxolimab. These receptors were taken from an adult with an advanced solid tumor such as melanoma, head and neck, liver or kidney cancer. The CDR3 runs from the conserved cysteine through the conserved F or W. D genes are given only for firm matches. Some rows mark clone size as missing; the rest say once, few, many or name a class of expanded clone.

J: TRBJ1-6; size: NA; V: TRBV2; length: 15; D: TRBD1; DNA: TGTGCCAGCAGGCGGACAGGGGCGGGAAATTCACCCCTCCACTTT; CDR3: CASRRTGAGNSPLHF
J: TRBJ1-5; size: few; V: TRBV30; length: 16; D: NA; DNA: TGTGCCTGGAGTGTACGGGCAGCGTATAGCAATCAGCCCCAGCATTTT; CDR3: CAWSVRAAYSNQPQHF
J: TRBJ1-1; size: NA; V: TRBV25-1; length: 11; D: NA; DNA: TGTGCCAGCAGTCTGGGGACGGAAGCTTTCTTT; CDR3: CASSLGTEAFF
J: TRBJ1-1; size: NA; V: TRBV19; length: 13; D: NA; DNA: TGTGCCAGTAGCCCTTCGTGGGAAGGAAATGCTTTCTTT; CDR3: CASSPSWEGNAFF
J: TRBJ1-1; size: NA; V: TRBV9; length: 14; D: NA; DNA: TGTGCCAGCAGCACCCAGACCGCGAACACTGAAGCTTTCTTT; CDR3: CASSTQTANTEAFF
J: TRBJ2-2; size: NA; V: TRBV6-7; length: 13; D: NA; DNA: TGTGCCAGCATCAAGGGGACCACCGGGGAGCTGTTTTTT; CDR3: CASIKGTTGELFF
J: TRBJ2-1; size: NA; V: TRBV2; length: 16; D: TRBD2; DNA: TGTGCCAGCAGAAGTGAGTCTAGCGGGGGCCGGAATGAGCAGTTCTTC; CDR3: CASRSESSGGRNEQFF
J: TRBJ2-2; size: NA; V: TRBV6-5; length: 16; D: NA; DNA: TGTGCCAGCAGTTACCCCCGCGGCCACAGGTCCGGGGAGCTGTTTTTT; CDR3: CASSYPRGHRSGELFF
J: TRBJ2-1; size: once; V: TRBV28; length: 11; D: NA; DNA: TGTGCCAGCAGTTACCGTCGGGAAGAGTTCTTC; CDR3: CASSYRREEFF
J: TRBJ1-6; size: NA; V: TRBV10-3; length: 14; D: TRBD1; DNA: TGTGCCATCAACGAGGACAGGGACGGTTCACCCCTCCACTTT; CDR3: CAINEDRDGSPLHF
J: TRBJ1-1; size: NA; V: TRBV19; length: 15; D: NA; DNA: TGTGCCAGTAGTACAGACGGGCGCGGAAACACTGAAGCTTTCTTT; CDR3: CASSTDGRGNTEAFF
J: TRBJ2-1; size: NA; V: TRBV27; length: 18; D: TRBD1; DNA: TGTGCCAGCAGCCTACAGGCCCCAGGGGGCGGGATGCACAACGAGCAGCTCTTC; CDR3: CASSLQAPGGGMHNEQLF
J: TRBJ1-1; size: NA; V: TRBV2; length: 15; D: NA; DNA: TGTGCCAGCAGTGCGTATGGGCAGGCAAACACTGAAGCTTTCTTT; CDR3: CASSAYGQANTEAFF
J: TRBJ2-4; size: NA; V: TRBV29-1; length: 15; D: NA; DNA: TGCAGCGTTGTCCTGGACTTTTGGGCCAAAAACATTCAGTACTTC; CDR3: CSVVLDFWAKNIQYF
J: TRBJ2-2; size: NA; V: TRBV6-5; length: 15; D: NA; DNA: TGTGCCAGCAGTTACGGGACAAACCTCGCCGGGGAGCTGTTTTTT; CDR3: CASSYGTNLAGELFF
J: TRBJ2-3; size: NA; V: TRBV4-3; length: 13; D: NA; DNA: TGCGCCAGCAGCCAACTAGGGGCAGATACGCAGTATTTT; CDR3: CASSQLGADTQYF
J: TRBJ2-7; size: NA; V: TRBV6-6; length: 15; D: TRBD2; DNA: TGTGCCAGCAGTTCAGGCGGGGGGGTCTCCTACGAGCAGTACTTC; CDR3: CASSSGGGVSYEQYF
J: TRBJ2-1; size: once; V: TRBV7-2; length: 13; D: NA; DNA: TGTGCCAGCAGCTTAGATCGGCTCAATGAGCAGTTCTTC; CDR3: CASSLDRLNEQFF
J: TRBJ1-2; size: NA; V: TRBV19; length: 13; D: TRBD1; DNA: TGTGCCAGCCGGATCCAGGGGGAAGAGGGCTACACCTTC; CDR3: CASRIQGEEGYTF
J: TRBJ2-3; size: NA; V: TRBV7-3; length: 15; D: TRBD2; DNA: TGTGCCAGCAGCTTCTCGGGGGGGCGAACAGATACGCAGTATTTT; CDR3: CASSFSGGRTDTQYF
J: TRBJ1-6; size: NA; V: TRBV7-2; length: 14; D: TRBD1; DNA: TGTGCCAGCAGCTTACGAGGGGGCGATTCACCCCTCCACTTT; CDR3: CASSLRGGDSPLHF
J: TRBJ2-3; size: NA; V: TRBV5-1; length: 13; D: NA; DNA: TGCGCCAGCAGCATTTACAGCGCAGATACGCAGTATTTT; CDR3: CASSIYSADTQYF
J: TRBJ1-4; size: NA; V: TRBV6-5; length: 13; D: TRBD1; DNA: TGTGCCAGCAGTCCGACAGGGGGCGAAAAACTGTTTTTT; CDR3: CASSPTGGEKLFF
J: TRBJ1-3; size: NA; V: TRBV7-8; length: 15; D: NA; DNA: TGTGCCAGCAGCTTAACCTTGACCTCTGGAAACACCATATATTTT; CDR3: CASSLTLTSGNTIYF
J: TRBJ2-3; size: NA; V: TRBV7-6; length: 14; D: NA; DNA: TGTGCCAGCAGCTTAGCAAAAAGCACAGATACGCAGTATTTT; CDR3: CASSLAKSTDTQYF
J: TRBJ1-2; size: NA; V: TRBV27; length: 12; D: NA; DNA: TGTGCCAGCAGTGGGGCTGAGACCGGCTACACCTTC; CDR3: CASSGAETGYTF
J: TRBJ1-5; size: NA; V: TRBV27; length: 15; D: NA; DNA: TGTGCCAGCAGTTTAACCCAGGATGGCAATCAGCCCCAGCATTTT; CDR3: CASSLTQDGNQPQHF
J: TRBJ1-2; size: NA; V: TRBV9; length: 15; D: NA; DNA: TGTGCCAGCAGCGCGGAAGTGACCCTGAACTATGGCTACACCTTC; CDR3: CASSAEVTLNYGYTF
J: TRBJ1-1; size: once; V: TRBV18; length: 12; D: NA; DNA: TGTGCCAGCTCGTCTCCGGCCATCGAAGCTTTCTTT; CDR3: CASSSPAIEAFF
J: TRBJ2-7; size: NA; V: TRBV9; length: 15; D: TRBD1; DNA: TGTGCCAGCAGCGTGAGTGGGGGACAGCTCTACGAGCAGTACTTC; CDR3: CASSVSGGQLYEQYF
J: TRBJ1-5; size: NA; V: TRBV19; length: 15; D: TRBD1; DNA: TGTGCCAGTAGACGCCTGGGACAGCTTCATCAGCCCCAGCATTTT; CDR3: CASRRLGQLHQPQHF
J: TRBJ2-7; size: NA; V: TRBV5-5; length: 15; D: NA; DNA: TGTGCCAGCAGCTTTAGTGTGGACACAACCTACGAGCAGTACTTC; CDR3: CASSFSVDTTYEQYF
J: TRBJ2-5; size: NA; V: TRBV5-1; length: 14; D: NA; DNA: TGCGCCAGCAGCCCAAGGGGAGCTGAAGAGACCCAGTACTTC; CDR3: CASSPRGAEETQYF
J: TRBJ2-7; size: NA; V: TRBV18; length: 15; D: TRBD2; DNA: TGTGCCAGCTCAGACCGTAGCGGGAGCTCCTACGAGCAGTACTTC; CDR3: CASSDRSGSSYEQYF
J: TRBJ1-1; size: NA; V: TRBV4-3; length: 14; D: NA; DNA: TGCGCCAGCAGCCGGGACGTTATGAACACTGAAGCTTTCTTT; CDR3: CASSRDVMNTEAFF
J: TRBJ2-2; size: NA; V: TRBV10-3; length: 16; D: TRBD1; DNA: TGTGCCATCAGCAGCGGACAGGGAAATCTAATCGGGGAGCTGTTTTTT; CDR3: CAISSGQGNLIGELFF
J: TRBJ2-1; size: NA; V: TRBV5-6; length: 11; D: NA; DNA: TGTGCCAGCAGCCGCGGGAATGAGCAGTTCTTC; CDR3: CASSRGNEQFF
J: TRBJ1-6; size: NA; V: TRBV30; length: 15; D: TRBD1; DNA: TGTGCCTGGAGTGTACGGGGACAGGGGTTTTCACCCCTCCACTTT; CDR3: CAWSVRGQGFSPLHF
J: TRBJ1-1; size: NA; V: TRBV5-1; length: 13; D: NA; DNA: TGCGCCAGCAGAGGGGACCTGAACACTGAAGCTTTCTTT; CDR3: CASRGDLNTEAFF
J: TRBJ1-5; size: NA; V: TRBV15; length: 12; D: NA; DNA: TGTGCCACCAGCAGAGATAATCAGCCCCAGCATTTT; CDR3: CATSRDNQPQHF
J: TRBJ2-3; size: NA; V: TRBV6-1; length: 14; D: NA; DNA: TGTGCCAGCAGGCGGGACACCAGCACAGATACGCAGTATTTT; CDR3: CASRRDTSTDTQYF
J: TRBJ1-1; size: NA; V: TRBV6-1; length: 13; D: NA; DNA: TGTGCCACCCACCGCCTAACAGGCGTTGAAGCTTTCTTT; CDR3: CATHRLTGVEAFF
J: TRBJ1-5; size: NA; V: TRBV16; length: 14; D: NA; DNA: TGTGCCAGCAGCCAGGGAGGTCAGTTCTCCCCCCAGCATTTT; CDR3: CASSQGGQFSPQHF
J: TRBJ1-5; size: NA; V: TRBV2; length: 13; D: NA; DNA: TGTGCCAGCGCGGGATTAAGCAATCAGCCCCAGCATTTT; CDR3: CASAGLSNQPQHF
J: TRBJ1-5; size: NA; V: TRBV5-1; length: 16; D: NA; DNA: TGCGCCAGCAGCTTGGGAGGGGCGTATAGCAATCAGCCCCAGCATTTT; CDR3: CASSLGGAYSNQPQHF
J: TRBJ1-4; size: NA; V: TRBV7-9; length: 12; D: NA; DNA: TGTGCCAGCAGCTTTACTAATGAAAAACTGTTTTTT; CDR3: CASSFTNEKLFF
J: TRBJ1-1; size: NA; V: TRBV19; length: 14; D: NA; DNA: TGTGCCAGTAGTCTTCAAGGGAGAGGTACTGAAGCTTTCTTT; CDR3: CASSLQGRGTEAFF
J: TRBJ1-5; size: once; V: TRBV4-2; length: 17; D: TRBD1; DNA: TGTGCCAGCAGCCAAGATCCCCAGGGGGCTTTATTTCAGCCCCAGCATTTT; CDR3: CASSQDPQGALFQPQHF
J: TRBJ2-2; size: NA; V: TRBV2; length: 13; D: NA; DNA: TGTGCCAGCAGGGGAGACAACACCGGGGAGCTGTTTTTT; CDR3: CASRGDNTGELFF
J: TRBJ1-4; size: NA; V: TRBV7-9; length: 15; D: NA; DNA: TGTGCCAGCAGCTTAGATGGCCAGAGGGATGAAAAACTGTTTTTT; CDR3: CASSLDGQRDEKLFF
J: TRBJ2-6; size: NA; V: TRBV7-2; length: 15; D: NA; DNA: TGTGCCAGCAGCCCTGATTCCGGTGGGGCCAACGTCCTGACTTTC; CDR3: CASSPDSGGANVLTF
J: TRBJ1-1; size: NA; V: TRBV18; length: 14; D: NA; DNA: TGTGCCAGCTCACCACGGGACGGAAACACTGAAGCTTTCTTT; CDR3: CASSPRDGNTEAFF
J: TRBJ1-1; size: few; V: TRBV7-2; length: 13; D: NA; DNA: TGTGCCAGCAGCTTAGTACGTGGCTCTGAAGCTTTCTTT; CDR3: CASSLVRGSEAFF
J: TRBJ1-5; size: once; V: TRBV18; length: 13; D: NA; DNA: TGTGCCAGCTCTCCCTCGGGCGGTCAGCCCCAGCATTTT; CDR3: CASSPSGGQPQHF
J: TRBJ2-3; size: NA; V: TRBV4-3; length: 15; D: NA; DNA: TGCGCCAGCAGCCAAGGAGTGAACCCAAAAGATACGCAGTATTTT; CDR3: CASSQGVNPKDTQYF